The 11 T cell receptor beta chains below were found in one sample sequenced in a study of regulatory T cells in long-lasting Graves disease. Library construction for TCR beta used iRepertoire HTBI primers and Arm-PCR of CDR3 regions. One entry per CDR3 protein results from TCRdb running MiXCR on the multiplex PCR reads. The table records fewer than 500,000 distinct CDR3 sequences, around 15% of them present only once. Time point indicated: newly diagnosed GD, antithyroid drugs for less than 3 months. Following extraction of RNA from PBMCs, that RNA was used to make the TCR library. These same data were also listed under a study on T cells in Graves' hyperthyroidism and ophthalmopathy.

The sequencing used peripheral blood mononuclear cells (PBMCs), collected at new diagnosis, from a patient treated with antithyroid drugs. Receptors originate from a man aged 40-49 years with Graves disease.

The chain uses TRBV20-1 and TRBJ1-6; D is perhaps TRBD1 (6 bases). Germline V gene sequence: CDR1 DFQATT, CDR2 SNEGSKA (reference sequence). CDR3 size: 14 residues. Trimming took off 3 bases at V and 7 bases at J, with 13 bases between the two ends. The DNA of the CDR3 is TGCAGTGCTAGTCCCGAAGGGGGAAATTCACCCCTCCACTTT. Its protein is CSASPEGGNSPLHF.

This clonotype was detected a few times. This chain links TRBV11-2 with TRBJ2-7; tentative D call: TRBD2 (6 bases). Trimming took 0 bases from V and 6 from J, leaving 15 bases between them. In germline, CDR1 is SGHAT, CDR2 FQNNGV. This CDR3 contains 15 residues. As DNA, the CDR3 is TGTGCCAGCAGCTTAGACCGGGACTCTCGTGCCGAGCAGTACTTC. Translation gives CASSLDRDSRAEQYF.

This clonotype was seen at least ten times. The V and J genes are TRBV27 and TRBJ2-7; D not certain. Germline values: CDR1 MNHEY, CDR2 SMNVEV (reference sequence). This CDR3 contains 14 residues. The V gene lost 0 bases and the J gene lost 5 bases, with 11 bases spanning the gap. CDR3 DNA sequence: TGTGCCAGCAGTTTATCAGGGCCCAAGAACGAGCAGTACTTC. Translation gives CASSLSGPKNEQYF.

About this clonotype: A much larger clone lies one base from this, so it may be a read error. The chain combines TRBV2 with TRBJ2-1; TRBD2 matches 12 bases. Germline CDR1 reads SNHLY; CDR2 reads FYNNEI. The CDR3 is made up of 15 amino acids. The CDR3 DNA sequence: TGTGCCAGCCGTGGGACTAGCGGGCTATACAATGATCAGTTCTTC. Its translation: CASRGTSGLYNDQFF. Together with reference TRBV2 and TRBJ2-1, the CDR3 gives the full variable domain: EPEVTQTPSHQVTQMGQEVILRCVPISNHLYFYWYRQILGQKVEFLVSFYNNEISEKSEIFDDQFSVERPDGSNFTLKIRSTKLEDSAMYFCASRGTSGLYNDQFFGPGTRLTVL.

The table lists this clonotype with many counts. The rearrangement uses TRBV11-2 and TRBJ2-1; 7 nucleotides line up with TRBD2. The CDR3 length is 14 residues. J was trimmed by 6 bases and V by 1 base; bases with no gene match: 3. The germline V gene encodes CDR1 SGHAT and CDR2 FQNNGV. This chain's CDR3 is CASSLVGGSNEQFF. In DNA, the CDR3 is TGTGCCAGCAGCTTAGTAGGCGGGAGCAATGAGCAGTTCTTC.

The sample holds many counts of this clonotype. The chain is built from TRBV2 and TRBJ2-7, with TRBD2 as a possible D gene (5 bases). V was pared by 5 bases and J by 6 bases, with 29 bases between. This CDR3 has 18 amino acids. Germline V gene sequence: CDR1 SNHLY, CDR2 FYNNEI. The chain's CDR3 is CASSPSNFLSVNVFEQYF. DNA for the CDR3: TGTGCCAGCAGTCCGTCTAACTTTCTTAGCGTGAACGTCTTCGAGCAGTACTTC.

The V call is TRBV19, the J call TRBJ1-2; D might be TRBD1 (5 bases). This CDR3 is built from 14 residues. Germline values: CDR1 LNHDA, CDR2 SQIVND (reference sequence). V was trimmed by 5 bases and J by 5 bases, leaving 15 bases between them. CDR3 nucleotide sequence: TGTGCCAGTAGTCCGGGGACCACTAGTTATGGCTACACCTTC. It is translated as CASSPGTTSYGYTF.

This clonotype was observed a few times. This chain uses TRBV24-1 with TRBJ2-1, with 8 bases identical to TRBD1. This CDR3 is 16 amino acids long. The V and J ends lost 2 bases and 7 bases, in that order; junction bases with no gene match: 9. The germline CDR1 and CDR2 sequences are KGHDR and SFDVKD. The CDR3 DNA sequence: TGTGCCACCAGTGATTCAACGTGGACAGGGCGGAATGAGCAGTTCTTC. This translates into CATSDSTWTGRNEQFF.

This clonotype was counted only a few times. The chain joins TRBV9 to TRBJ1-2; perhaps TRBD1 as D (5 bases). The CDR3 consists of 15 residues. In germline, CDR1 is SGDLS, CDR2 YYNGEE. V lost 3 bases and J 4 bases, leaving 16 bases between the germline ends. CDR3 sequence: CASSGRGGHSYGYTF. The CDR3, as DNA: TGTGCCAGCAGCGGGCGTGGCGGACACAGCTATGGCTACACCTTC.

This clonotype has more than one count but fewer than ten. The chain is built from TRBV25-1 and TRBJ1-6, with TRBD1 matching 8 bases. CDR3 size: 15 residues. V lost 4 bases and J lost 7; bases outside the gene matches: 6. CDR1 and CDR2 (germline): MGHDK, SYGVNS. CDR3 bases: TGTGCCAGCAGTGCCGCAGGGGGCGGCAATTCACCCCTCCACTTT. Its translation is CASSAAGGGNSPLHF.

This clonotype showed up many times. This chain connects TRBV30 to TRBJ2-3; D gene ambiguous. The germline V gene encodes CDR1 GTSNPN and CDR2 SVGIG (reference sequence). V was shortened by 2 bases and J by 3 bases, with 15 bases between the two germline ends. The CDR3 is 15 amino acids. CDR3 sequence reads: CAWSIWAKRTDTQYF. CDR3 DNA sequence: TGTGCCTGGAGTATCTGGGCGAAGAGGACAGATACGCAGTATTTT.